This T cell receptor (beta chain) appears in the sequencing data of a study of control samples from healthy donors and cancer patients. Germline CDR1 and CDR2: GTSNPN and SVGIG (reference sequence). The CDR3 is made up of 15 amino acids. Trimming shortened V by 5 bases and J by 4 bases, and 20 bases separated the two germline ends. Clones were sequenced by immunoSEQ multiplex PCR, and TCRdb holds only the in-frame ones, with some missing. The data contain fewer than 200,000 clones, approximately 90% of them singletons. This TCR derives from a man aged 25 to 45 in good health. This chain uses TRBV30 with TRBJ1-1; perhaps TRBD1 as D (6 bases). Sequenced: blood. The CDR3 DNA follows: TGTGCCTGGCTCGGACGACAGGAATTAACCACTGAAGCTTTCTTT. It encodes CAWLGRQELTTEAFF.